This T cell receptor (beta chain) was sequenced during a study of OX40 agonist ivuxolimab in advanced cancers. Study background: The eligibility criteria allowed prior anti-PD-1, anti-PD-L1 or anti-CTLA-4 therapy, and under 50% had some. Study-level results: On average, CD8+ T cells had more expanded clones than CD4+.

Concerning this clone: The antigen remains undetermined.

V trimming: 0 bases; J trimming: 4 bases; junction bases outside the gene matches: 6. The CDR3 runs to 15 residues. Germline V gives CDR1 SQVTM, CDR2 ANQGSEA. Method: immunoSEQ multiplex PCR; TCRdb's copy keeps in-frame clones and lacks some. The sample has approximately 61,000 clones, about 89% seen once. The rearrangement links TRBV29-1 to TRBJ2-3; 8 nucleotides align to TRBD2. This receptor was obtained from an adult with an advanced solid tumor such as melanoma, head and neck, liver or kidney cancer. The sample here was CD4+ or CD8+ T cells sorted from blood, taken in a trial of the OX40 agonist ivuxolimab. The CDR3 sequence is CSVEDGAGGADTQYF. DNA for the CDR3: TGCAGCGTTGAAGATGGGGCGGGGGGTGCAGATACGCAGTATTTT.